This T cell receptor beta chain was captured in a study of monozygotic twins with cystic fibrosis. Notes on the study in general: Monozygotic CF twins shared more identical nucleotide clonotypes than unrelated patients. Clonality was generally low (median around 0.009), higher in the most severe patients. J usage was most co-twin-similar in 8 of 16 pairs, V in 13.

Profiling relied on immunoSEQ multiplex PCR, and the TCRdb table lists in-frame clones only, not all of them. The repertoire includes roughly 26,000 clones, roughly nine tenths of them detected once, and 0.45% to 0.65% sits in the top ten. The CDR3 loop spans 15 amino acids. CDR1 and CDR2 (germline): SGHDT, YYEEEE. Trimming shortened V by 4 bases and J by 0 bases, and 11 bases separated the two germline ends. Notes on this clone: Its antigen remains unknown.

The source is a girl aged 2 to 9 with cystic fibrosis. V is TRBV5-6 and J is TRBJ1-3; D not certain. The sequenced sample consisted of blood. CDR3 nucleotides: TGTGCCAGCAGCCTTGACGTAGGCTCTGGAAACACCATATATTTT. This sequence encodes CASSLDVGSGNTIYF.